The 26 T cell receptor beta chains below all came from one sample that was sequenced in a study of blood T cell repertoires in COVID-19. Data came from immunoSEQ multiplex PCR; TCRdb stores just in-frame clones and leaves some out. The sample contains 300,000 to 350,000 clones, approximately 88% of which appear only once. Sequencing was performed on peripheral blood. The receptors originated from a woman in her 30s with COVID-19, enrolled during active disease.

CDR3 nucleotide sequence: TGTGCCAGCAGCCCTAGACAGACAGATAACACTGAAGCTTTCTTT. Translated: CASSPRQTDNTEAFF. The chain uses TRBV5-6 and TRBJ1-1; perhaps TRBD1 as D (5 bases). The CDR3 length is 15 residues. Looked up from germline, CDR1 is SGHDT and CDR2 is YYEEEE. Trimming shortened V by 4 bases and J by 2 bases, and 15 bases separated the two germline ends.

The chain has TRBV6-1 and TRBJ2-1; possibly TRBD2 for D (7 bases). CDR1 and CDR2 (germline): MNHNS, SASEGT. The CDR3 covers 16 residues. V lost 0 bases to trimming and J lost 6 bases, with 15 bases between them. CDR3 in amino acids: CASSEAGGGLGNEQFF. The CDR3 DNA follows: TGTGCCAGCAGTGAAGCGGGGGGGGGCCTCGGCAATGAGCAGTTCTTC.

The chain is built from TRBV6-5 and TRBJ2-1; D perhaps matches TRBD1 (5 bases). The CDR3 covers 15 residues. Germline CDR1 and CDR2: MNHEY and SVGAGI. V lost 8 bases and J lost 0, with 14 bases in between. In nucleotides, the CDR3 is TGTGCCAGCTGCTTCGGGCAGGGCTCCTACAATGAGCAGTTCTTC. Translation: CASCFGQGSYNEQFF.

The gene calls are TRBV12-5 and TRBJ1-5, with a tentative D call TRBD1 (6 bases). This CDR3 contains 16 residues. V dropped 0 bases and J dropped 2 bases, with 11 bases sitting between them. CDR1 LGHNT and CDR2 FRNRAP come from the germline V gene. The CDR3 loop reads CASGLVQGGGNQPQHF. CDR3 DNA sequence: TGTGCTAGTGGTTTGGTACAGGGAGGGGGCAATCAGCCCCAGCATTTT.

The chain is built from TRBV28 and TRBJ1-5; 9 positions match TRBD1. Germline values: CDR1 MDHEN, CDR2 SYDVKM. The length of the CDR3 is 17 residues. V was clipped by 7 bases and J by 2 bases; unmatched bases: 12. CDR3 amino acids: CASKDRGLSRRNQPQHF. In DNA, the CDR3 is TGTGCCAGCAAGGACAGGGGATTGTCGCGCCGCAATCAGCCCCAGCATTTT.

J is TRBJ2-7 and V is TRBV13, with no clear D. This CDR3 region has 12 residues. Looked up from germline, CDR1 is PRHDT and CDR2 is FYEKMQ (reference sequence). V gave up 5 bases and J gave up 4 bases, with 9 bases separating them. CDR3 sequence reads: CASSPTEYEQYF. The DNA of the CDR3 is TGTGCCAGCAGCCCAACCGAGTACGAGCAGTACTTC.

This chain links TRBV6-5 with TRBJ1-6, with D tentatively TRBD1 (6 bases). Germline V gives CDR1 MNHEY, CDR2 SVGAGI. CDR3 length equals 13 residues. Trimming shortened V by 6 bases and J by 9 bases, and 12 bases separated the two germline ends. The chain's CDR3 is CASRRTDSSPLHF. The CDR3 DNA is TGTGCCAGCAGACGGACAGATTCTTCACCCCTCCACTTT.

Only one count was recorded for this clone. The gene calls are TRBV12-3 or TRBV12-4 and TRBJ1-1; no reliable D call. V was trimmed by 5 bases and J by 1 base, leaving 8 bases between them. The CDR3 extends over 13 amino acids. The DNA of the CDR3 is TGTGCCAGCAGTCTCCTCTCGAACACTGAAGCTTTCTTT. As protein: CASSLLSNTEAFF.

A single count supports this clone. The sample contains more than one DNA sequence encoding this CDR3. The gene calls are TRBV6-5 and TRBJ1-4; TRBD1 agrees at 10 bases. Trimming cost V 6 bases and J 7 bases; bases outside gene matches: 2. The CDR3 has 13 residues. Germline V lookup: CDR1 MNHEY, CDR2 SVGAGI. CDR3 in amino acids: CASSRDRGEKLFF. The CDR3 DNA reads as TGTGCCAGCAGCAGGGACAGGGGTGAAAAACTGTTTTTT.

The chain combines TRBV4-2 with TRBJ2-1; D may be TRBD2 (6 bases). The CDR3 spans 18 residues. The germline gives CDR1 LGHNA, CDR2 YNFKEQ. The V end was cut by 0 bases, the J end by 4 bases, with 19 bases between. The CDR3 nucleotides are TGTGCCAGCAGCCAAGAGTCGGTCAAGGACTACTCATACAATGAGCAGTTCTTC. Translating it yields CASSQESVKDYSYNEQFF.

The rearrangement uses TRBV6-5 and TRBJ1-1; weak D call: TRBD1 (6 bases). V was shortened by 10 bases and J by 1 base, with 19 bases between the two germline ends. Germline V gene sequence: CDR1 MNHEY, CDR2 SVGAGI. The CDR3 extends over 15 amino acids. CDR3 sequence reads: CATYKGGGPNTEAFF. DNA for the CDR3: TGTGCCACATACAAGGGAGGGGGACCGAACACTGAAGCTTTCTTT.

The V and J genes are TRBV12-3 or TRBV12-4 and TRBJ1-1; D gene ambiguous. The CDR3 spans 13 residues. V was shortened by 3 bases and J by 3 bases, with 8 bases between the two germline ends. The CDR3 spells CASSFQLDTEAFF. For the CDR3, the DNA is TGTGCCAGCAGTTTTCAGCTAGACACTGAAGCTTTCTTT.

The chain couples TRBV7-9 to TRBJ2-6; maybe TRBD2 (5 bases). This CDR3 has 17 residues. The V end lost 6 bases, the J end lost 1 base, and 16 bases lay between the germline ends. Germline assignment: CDR1 SEHNR and CDR2 FQNEAQ (reference sequence). In nucleotides, the CDR3 is TGTGCCAGCAGACCACGGACTGCTACTTCTGGGGCCAACGTCCTGACTTTC. Translation gives CASRPRTATSGANVLTF.

V gene TRBV5-5 combines with J gene TRBJ1-2, with D unresolved. V gave up 1 base and J gave up 2 bases, with 9 bases separating them. In germline, CDR1 is SGHKS, CDR2 YYEKEE (reference sequence). The CDR3 has 14 amino acids. Here the CDR3 DNA reads TGTGCCAGCAGCTTGTTAACAGCCAACTATGGCTACACCTTC. It encodes CASSLLTANYGYTF.

The genes are TRBV27 and TRBJ2-1, with 9 bases fitting TRBD2. V lost 6 bases and J lost 7; bases outside the gene matches: 10. Germline CDR1 reads MNHEY; CDR2 reads SMNVEV (reference sequence). CDR3 size: 15 residues. CDR3 sequence (DNA): TGTGCCAGCAGGGACCTAGCGGGGTTGTGGAATGAGCAGTTCTTC. Its protein is CASRDLAGLWNEQFF.

In this sample, this clone turned up once. The V and J genes are TRBV2 and TRBJ2-1; TRBD2 matches 10 bases. From germline, CDR1 is SNHLY and CDR2 FYNNEI. V dropped 4 bases and J dropped 6; count of bases not matched to a gene: 3. CDR3 length: 14 amino acids. CDR3 bases: TGTGCCAGCAGTGTTCTAGCGGGGGCCAATGAGCAGTTCTTC. Translating it yields CASSVLAGANEQFF.

The DNA of the CDR3 is TGTGCCTGGGAGACTAGTTGGGAGGAGACCCAGTACTTC. This codes for CAWETSWEETQYF. The chain uses TRBV30 and TRBJ2-5; weak D call: TRBD2 (6 bases). Germline CDR1 reads GTSNPN; CDR2 reads SVGIG (reference sequence). The CDR3 totals 13 residues. V shed 5 bases and J shed 5 bases, with 15 bases lying between them. The full variable domain, its missing parts supplied by reference TRBV30 and TRBJ2-5, is SQTIHQWPATLVQPVGSPLSLECTVEGTSNPNLYWYRQAAGRGLQLLFYSVGIGQISSEVPQNLSASRPQDRQFILSSKKLLLSDSGFYLCAWETSWEETQYFGPGTRLLVL.

The rearrangement links TRBV7-2 to TRBJ1-3, with D maybe TRBD1 (5 bases). CDR3 length equals 14 residues. V was clipped by 5 bases and J by 2 bases, with 10 bases between them. Germline lookup yields CDR1 SGHTA and CDR2 FQGNSA. The CDR3 protein is CASSLGHAGNTIYF. CDR3 DNA sequence: TGTGCCAGCAGCCTCGGACATGCTGGAAACACCATATATTTT.

This rearrangement joins TRBV6-2 or TRBV6-3 to TRBJ2-2; tentatively, D is TRBD1 (6 bases). This CDR3 is built from 16 residues. The V end was cut by 6 bases, the J end by 2 bases, with 16 bases between. Germline lookup yields CDR1 MNHEY and CDR2 SVGEGT. CDR3 loop: CASSSFQGGNTGELFF. The CDR3 coding sequence is TGTGCCAGCAGCTCCTTCCAAGGGGGTAACACCGGGGAGCTGTTTTTT.

V usage is TRBV7-3 and J usage is TRBJ1-1; maybe TRBD1 (5 bases). The CDR3 length is 14 residues. Germline lookup yields CDR1 SGHTA and CDR2 FQGTGA. V shed 4 bases and J shed 1 base, with 10 bases lying between them. CDR3 sequence reads: CASSSGHSNTEAFF. DNA of the CDR3: TGTGCCAGCAGCTCAGGACACTCGAACACTGAAGCTTTCTTT.

V is TRBV20-1 and J is TRBJ1-2, with no clear D. The V gene's germline CDR1 is DFQATT and CDR2 SNEGSKA (reference sequence). The V end lost 5 bases, the J end lost 6 bases, and 10 bases lay between the germline ends. The CDR3 totals 11 residues. CDR3 region: CSALVYHGYTF. The CDR3, as DNA: TGCAGTGCTTTAGTTTACCATGGCTACACCTTC.

This chain uses TRBV19 with TRBJ2-1; 14 bases map to TRBD2. The V segment lost 4 bases and the J segment 8 bases; nucleotides outside the gene matches: 13. Germline lookup yields CDR1 LNHDA and CDR2 SQIVND (reference sequence). This CDR3 is 18 amino acids long. CDR3 bases: TGTGCCAGTAGTAGGAGACTAGCGGGGGGGGCAGGCACGTATGAGCAGTTCTTC. The encoded protein is CASSRRLAGGAGTYEQFF.

The genes are TRBV5-6 and TRBJ2-1; possibly TRBD1 for D (5 bases). The CDR3 spans 15 residues. Germline CDR1 SGHDT, CDR2 YYEEEE. V lost 6 bases and J lost 9, with 22 bases in between. The CDR3 reads CASTYAGRANGEQFF. As DNA, the CDR3 is TGTGCCAGCACCTATGCCGGCAGGGCTAATGGTGAGCAGTTCTTC.

This chain joins TRBV9 and TRBJ2-3, with 14 nucleotides matching TRBD2. This CDR3 is built from 19 residues. After removal of 0 bases from V and 3 bases from J, the junction contained 9 bases not matched to a gene. Looked up from germline, CDR1 is SGDLS and CDR2 is YYNGEE. CDR3 nucleotide sequence: TGTGCCAGCAGCGTAGGATTCGGGACTAGCGGGGGCGATACAGATACGCAGTATTTT. As protein: CASSVGFGTSGGDTDTQYF.

This chain links TRBV27 with TRBJ2-7; 9 nucleotides line up with TRBD1. The CDR3 covers 16 residues. CDR1 MNHEY and CDR2 SMNVEV come from the germline V gene (reference sequence). J gave up 2 bases and V 5 bases, and 10 bases lay outside the gene matches. This chain's CDR3 is CASSPHLTGGPYEQYF. In DNA, the CDR3 is TGTGCCAGCAGTCCTCATCTCACAGGGGGCCCCTACGAGCAGTACTTC.

The rearrangement joins TRBV13 to TRBJ2-1, with D perhaps matching TRBD2 (5 bases). In germline, CDR1 is PRHDT, CDR2 FYEKMQ (reference sequence). The CDR3 length is 14 residues. The ends were cut back, 7 bases at V and 10 bases at J, with 20 bases in the middle. CDR3: CASMTGFALGEQFF. CDR3 in DNA: TGTGCCAGCATGACGGGGTTCGCCTTGGGGGAGCAGTTCTTC. Full variable domain (rest looked up from reference TRBV13 and TRBJ2-1): AAGVIQSPRHLIKEKRETATLKCYPIPRHDTVYWYQQGPGQDPQFLISFYEKMQSDKGSIPDRFSAQQFSDYHSELNMSSLELGDSALYFCASMTGFALGEQFFGPGTRLTVL.